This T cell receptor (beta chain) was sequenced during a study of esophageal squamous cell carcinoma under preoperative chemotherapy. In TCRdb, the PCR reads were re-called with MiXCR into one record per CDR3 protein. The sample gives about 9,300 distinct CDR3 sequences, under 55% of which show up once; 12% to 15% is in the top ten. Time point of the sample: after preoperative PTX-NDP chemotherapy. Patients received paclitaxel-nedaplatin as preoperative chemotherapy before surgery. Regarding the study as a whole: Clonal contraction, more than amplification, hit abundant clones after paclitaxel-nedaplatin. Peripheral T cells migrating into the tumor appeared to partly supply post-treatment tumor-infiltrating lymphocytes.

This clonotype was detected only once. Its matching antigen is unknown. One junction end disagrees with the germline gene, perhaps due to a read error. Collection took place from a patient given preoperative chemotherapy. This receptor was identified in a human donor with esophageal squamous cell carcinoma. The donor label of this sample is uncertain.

The CDR3 DNA is TGTGCGGGCAGTGGGGGCGGGGGTCCAGAGACCCAGTATTTC. Translation gives CAGSGGGGPETQYF. J is TRBJ2-5 and V is TRBV6-4, with D perhaps TRBD2 (7 bases). Germline CDR1 reads MRHNA; CDR2 reads SNTAGT. This CDR3 has 14 amino acids.